This T cell receptor (beta chain) was sequenced in a study of blood T cell repertoires in COVID-19. The overall study: Whether acute or convalescent, the COVID-19 samples came from the United States, Italy and Spain. From T cells, B-cell-depleted T cells, or PBMCs came the material, which was cDNA or gDNA.

The CDR3 is 13 amino acids. CDR1 and CDR2 from the germline V gene are MNHEY and SVGAGI. Trimming cost V 10 bases and J 8 bases; bases outside gene matches: 10. In the authors' workflow: It was from reference gene primer amplification that nucleated cell counts were estimated. Profiled with immunoSEQ multiplex PCR; TCRdb holds only in-frame clones, not every one. V and J calls and clone size follow that table, whereas D and trimming were derived from the DNA. The sample has around 150,000 clones, approximately 85% seen once; the top ten hold approximately 10%. Specimen: peripheral blood. The chain couples TRBV6-5 to TRBJ1-4; TRBD1 agrees at 7 bases. The TCR originated in a man aged 60 to 75 with active or convalescent COVID-19. CDR3 protein: CATLGQTGEKLFF. The CDR3 nucleotides read TGTGCCACCCTGGGACAGACAGGGGAAAAACTGTTTTTT.